This T cell receptor beta chain was recorded in a study of blood T cell repertoires in COVID-19. Overall study: PBMCs, B-cell-depleted T cells, or T cells were the source of the cDNA or gDNA that made up the material.

Study processing details: Nucleated cell counts were estimated from reference gene primer amplification. Repertoires were generated with immunoSEQ multiplex PCR, while TCRdb's copy carries only in-frame clones and drops some. V, J and clone size were drawn from that table, and D and trimming were deduced from the DNA. The sample consists of 200,000 to 250,000 clones, 80% to 90% of them appearing once. This CDR3 spans 16 amino acids. Per germline, CDR1 LNHDA and CDR2 SQIVND (reference sequence). V dropped 4 bases and J dropped 8; count of bases not matched to a gene: 10. This receptor was obtained from a man older than 75 with acute or convalescent COVID-19. The chain employs TRBV19 and TRBJ1-6; TRBD1 matches at 8 bases. Input material: peripheral blood. The CDR3 region is CASSTSGTGGDSPLHF. As DNA, the CDR3 is TGTGCCAGTAGTACCTCCGGGACAGGCGGGGATTCACCCCTCCACTTT. The whole variable domain, remainder taken from reference TRBV19 and TRBJ1-6, is DGGITQSPKYLFRKEGQNVTLSCEQNLNHDAMYWYRQDPGQGLRLIYYSQIVNDFQKGDIAEGYSVSREKKESFPLTVTSAQKNPTAFYLCASSTSGTGGDSPLHFGNGTRLTVT.